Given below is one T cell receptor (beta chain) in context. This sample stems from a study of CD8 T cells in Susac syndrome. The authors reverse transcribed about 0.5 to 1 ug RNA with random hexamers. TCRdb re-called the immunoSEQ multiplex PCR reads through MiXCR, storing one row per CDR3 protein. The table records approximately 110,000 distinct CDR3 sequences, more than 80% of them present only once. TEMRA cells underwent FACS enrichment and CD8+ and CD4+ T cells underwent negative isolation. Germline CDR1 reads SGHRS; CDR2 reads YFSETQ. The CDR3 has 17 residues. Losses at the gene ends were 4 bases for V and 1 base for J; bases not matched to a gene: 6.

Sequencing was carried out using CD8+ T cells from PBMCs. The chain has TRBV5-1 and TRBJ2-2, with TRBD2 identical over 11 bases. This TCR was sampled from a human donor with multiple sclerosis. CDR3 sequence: CASSPPTSGMNTGELFF. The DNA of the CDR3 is TGCGCCAGCAGCCCTCCGACTAGCGGGATGAACACCGGGGAGCTGTTTTTT.